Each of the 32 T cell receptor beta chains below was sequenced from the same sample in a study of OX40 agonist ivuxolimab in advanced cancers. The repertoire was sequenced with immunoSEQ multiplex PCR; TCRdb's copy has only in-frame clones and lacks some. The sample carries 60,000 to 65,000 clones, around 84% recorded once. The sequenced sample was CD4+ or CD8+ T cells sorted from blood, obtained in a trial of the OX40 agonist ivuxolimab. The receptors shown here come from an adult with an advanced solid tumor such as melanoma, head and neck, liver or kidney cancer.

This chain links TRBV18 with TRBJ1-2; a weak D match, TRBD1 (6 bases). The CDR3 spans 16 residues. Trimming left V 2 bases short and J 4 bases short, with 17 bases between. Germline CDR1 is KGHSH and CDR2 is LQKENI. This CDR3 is CASSPGLGGGIYGYTF. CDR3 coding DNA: TGTGCCAGCTCACCAGGTCTAGGGGGAGGAATCTATGGCTACACCTTC.

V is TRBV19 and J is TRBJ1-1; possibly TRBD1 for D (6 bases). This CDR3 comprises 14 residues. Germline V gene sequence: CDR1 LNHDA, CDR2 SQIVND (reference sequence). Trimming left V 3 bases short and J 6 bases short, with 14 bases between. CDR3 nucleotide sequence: TGTGCCAGTAGTATTTTCGGGGGGCAGGCTGAAGCTTTCTTT. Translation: CASSIFGGQAEAFF.

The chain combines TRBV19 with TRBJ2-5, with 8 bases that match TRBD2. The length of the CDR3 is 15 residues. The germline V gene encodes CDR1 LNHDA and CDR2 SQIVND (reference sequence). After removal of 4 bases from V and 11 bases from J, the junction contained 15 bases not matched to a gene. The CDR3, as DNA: TGTGCCAGTAGTACATCCCCGGGACTAGGAGCTGAGCAGTACTTC. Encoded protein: CASSTSPGLGAEQYF.

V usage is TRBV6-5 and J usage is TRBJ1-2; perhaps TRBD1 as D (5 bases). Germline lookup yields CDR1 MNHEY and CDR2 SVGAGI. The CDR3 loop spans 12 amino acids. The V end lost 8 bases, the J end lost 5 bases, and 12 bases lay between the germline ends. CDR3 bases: TGTGCCAGCCGAAGGGAGGGGTATGGCTACACCTTC. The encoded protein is CASRREGYGYTF.

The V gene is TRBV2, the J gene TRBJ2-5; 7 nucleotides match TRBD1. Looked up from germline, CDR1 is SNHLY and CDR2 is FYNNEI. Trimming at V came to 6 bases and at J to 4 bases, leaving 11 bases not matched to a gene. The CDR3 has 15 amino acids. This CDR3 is CASRNWAGGGETQYF. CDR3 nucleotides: TGTGCCAGCAGGAACTGGGCAGGGGGTGGAGAGACCCAGTACTTC.

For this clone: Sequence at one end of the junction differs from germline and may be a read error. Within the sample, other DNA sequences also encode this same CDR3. The CDR3 protein is CSVKGLQGSGANVLTF. For the CDR3, the DNA is TGTAGCGTTAAGGGACTCCAAGGCTCTGGGGCCAACGTCCTGACTTTC. V and J are TRBV29-1 and TRBJ2-6; D may be TRBD2 (6 bases). CDR1 SQVTM and CDR2 ANQGSEA come from the germline V gene. This CDR3 has 16 residues.

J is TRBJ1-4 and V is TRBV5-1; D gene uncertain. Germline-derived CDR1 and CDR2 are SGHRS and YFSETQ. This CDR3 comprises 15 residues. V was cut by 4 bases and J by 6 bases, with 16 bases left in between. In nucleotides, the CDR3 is TGCGCCAGCAGCCCATTGTTAGGAATCGATGAAAAACTGTTTTTT. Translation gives CASSPLLGIDEKLFF. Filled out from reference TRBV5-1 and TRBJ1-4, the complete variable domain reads KAGVTQTPRYLIKTRGQQVTLSCSPISGHRSVSWYQQTPGQGLQFLFEYFSETQRNKGNFPGRFSGRQFSNSRSEMNVSTLELGDSALYLCASSPLLGIDEKLFFGSGTQLSVL.

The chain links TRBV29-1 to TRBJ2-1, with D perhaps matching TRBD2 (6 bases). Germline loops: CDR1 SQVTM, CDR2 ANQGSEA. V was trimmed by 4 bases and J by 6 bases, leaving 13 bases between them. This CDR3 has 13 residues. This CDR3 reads CSVARRGANEQFF. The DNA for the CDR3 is TGCAGCGTTGCGAGGCGGGGAGCCAATGAGCAGTTCTTC.

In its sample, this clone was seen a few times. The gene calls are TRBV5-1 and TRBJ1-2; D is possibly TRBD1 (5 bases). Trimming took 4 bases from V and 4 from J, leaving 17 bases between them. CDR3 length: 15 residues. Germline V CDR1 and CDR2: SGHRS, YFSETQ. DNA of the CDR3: TGCGCCAGCAGCACCCCAGGGAGGGACTCCTATGGCTACACCTTC. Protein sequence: CASSTPGRDSYGYTF.

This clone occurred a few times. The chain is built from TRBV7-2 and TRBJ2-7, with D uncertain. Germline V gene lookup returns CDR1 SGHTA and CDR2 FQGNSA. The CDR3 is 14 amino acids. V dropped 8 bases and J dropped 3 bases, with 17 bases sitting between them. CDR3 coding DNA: TGTGCCAGCGGAATTTTCAGGACGAGCTACGAGCAGTACTTC. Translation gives CASGIFRTSYEQYF.

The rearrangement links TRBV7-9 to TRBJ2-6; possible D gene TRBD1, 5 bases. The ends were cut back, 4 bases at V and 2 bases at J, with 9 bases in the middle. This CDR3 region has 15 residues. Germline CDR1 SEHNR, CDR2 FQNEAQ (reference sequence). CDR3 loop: CASSYQGTGANVLTF. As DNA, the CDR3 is TGTGCCAGCAGCTATCAGGGCACTGGGGCCAACGTCCTGACTTTC.

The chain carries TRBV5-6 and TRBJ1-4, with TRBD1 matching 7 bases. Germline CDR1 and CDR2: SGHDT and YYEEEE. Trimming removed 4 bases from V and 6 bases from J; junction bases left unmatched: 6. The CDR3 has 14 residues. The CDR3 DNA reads TGTGCCAGCAGCGTAGACAGGGTGGATGAAAAACTGTTTTTT. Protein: CASSVDRVDEKLFF.

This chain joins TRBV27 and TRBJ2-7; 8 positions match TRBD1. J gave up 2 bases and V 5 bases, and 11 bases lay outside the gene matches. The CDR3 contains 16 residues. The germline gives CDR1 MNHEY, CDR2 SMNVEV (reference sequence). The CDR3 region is CASSPPRTGTTYEQYF. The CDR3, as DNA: TGTGCCAGCAGTCCCCCCCGGACAGGGACCACCTACGAGCAGTACTTC.

The CDR3 is CSVEAGVEETQYF. DNA of the CDR3: TGCAGCGTTGAAGCAGGGGTCGAGGAGACCCAGTACTTC. The rearrangement links TRBV29-1 to TRBJ2-5, with D possibly being TRBD1 (6 bases). Germline values: CDR1 SQVTM, CDR2 ANQGSEA. V was cut by 1 base and J by 5 bases, with 11 bases left in between. This CDR3 region has 13 residues.

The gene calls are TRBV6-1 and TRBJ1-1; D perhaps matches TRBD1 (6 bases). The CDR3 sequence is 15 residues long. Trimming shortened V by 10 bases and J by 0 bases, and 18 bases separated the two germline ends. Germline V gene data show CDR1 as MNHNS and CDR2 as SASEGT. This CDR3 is CATQKRGAMNTEAFF. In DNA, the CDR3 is TGTGCCACGCAGAAGAGGGGGGCCATGAACACTGAAGCTTTCTTT.

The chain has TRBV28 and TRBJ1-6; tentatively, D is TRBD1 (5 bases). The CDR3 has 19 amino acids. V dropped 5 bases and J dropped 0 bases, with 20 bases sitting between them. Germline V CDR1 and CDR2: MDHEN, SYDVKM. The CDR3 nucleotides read TGTGCCAGCAGTCACTCCCGGGCTTCGGGACGCTCCTATAATTCACCCCTCCACTTT. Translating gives CASSHSRASGRSYNSPLHF. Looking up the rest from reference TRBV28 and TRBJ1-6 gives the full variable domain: DVKVTQSSRYLVKRTGEKVFLECVQDMDHENMFWYRQDPGLGLRLIYFSYDVKMKEKGDIPEGYSVSREKKERFSLILESASTNQTSMYLCASSHSRASGRSYNSPLHFGNGTRLTVT.

The CDR3 coding sequence is TGTGCCAGCAGCCACCCTCCCGGGACAGGGGGCGATTACGGGGAGCTGTTTTTT. Translation: CASSHPPGTGGDYGELFF. The chain uses TRBV13 and TRBJ2-2; 12 bases are shared with TRBD1. This CDR3 is built from 18 residues. The V gene end was trimmed by 5 bases and the J gene end by 7 bases; junction bases not matched to a gene: 14. Per germline, CDR1 PRHDT and CDR2 FYEKMQ (reference sequence). Complete variable domain (other parts from reference TRBV13 and TRBJ2-2): AAGVIQSPRHLIKEKRETATLKCYPIPRHDTVYWYQQGPGQDPQFLISFYEKMQSDKGSIPDRFSAQQFSDYHSELNMSSLELGDSALYFCASSHPPGTGGDYGELFFGEGSRLTVL.

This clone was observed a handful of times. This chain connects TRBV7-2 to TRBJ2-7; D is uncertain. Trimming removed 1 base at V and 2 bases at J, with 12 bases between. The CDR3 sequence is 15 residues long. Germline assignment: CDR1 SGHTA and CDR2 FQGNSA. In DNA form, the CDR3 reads TGTGCCAGCAGCTTAGAGATAGCCCGACCCTACGAGCAGTACTTC. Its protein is CASSLEIARPYEQYF.

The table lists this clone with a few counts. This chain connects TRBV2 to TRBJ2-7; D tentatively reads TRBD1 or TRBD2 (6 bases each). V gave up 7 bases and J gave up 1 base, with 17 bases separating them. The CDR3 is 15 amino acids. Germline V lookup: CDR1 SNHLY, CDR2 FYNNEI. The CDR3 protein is CASNPWGATSYEQYF. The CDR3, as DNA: TGTGCCAGCAACCCATGGGGGGCCACTTCCTACGAGCAGTACTTC.

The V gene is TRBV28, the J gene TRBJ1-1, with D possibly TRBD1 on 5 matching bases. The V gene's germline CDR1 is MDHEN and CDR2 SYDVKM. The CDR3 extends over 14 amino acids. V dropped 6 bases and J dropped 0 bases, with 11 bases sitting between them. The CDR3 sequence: CASRLTGMNTEAFF. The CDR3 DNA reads TGTGCCAGCAGACTCACAGGAATGAACACTGAAGCTTTCTTT.

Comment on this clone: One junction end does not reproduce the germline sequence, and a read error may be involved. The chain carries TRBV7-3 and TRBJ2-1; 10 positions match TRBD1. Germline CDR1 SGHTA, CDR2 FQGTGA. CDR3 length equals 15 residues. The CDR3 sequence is CASSLRGQGRDEQFF. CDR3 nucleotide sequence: TGCGCCAGCAGCTTAAGGGGACAGGGGCGCGATGAGCAGTTCTTC. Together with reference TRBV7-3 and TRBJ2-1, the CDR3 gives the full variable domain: GAGVSQTPSNKVTEKGKYVELRCDPISGHTALYWYRQSLGQGPEFLIYFQGTGAADDSGLPNDRFFAVRPEGSVSTLKIQRTERGDSAVYLCASSLRGQGRDEQFFGPGTRLTVL.

The CDR3 DNA follows: TGTGCCAGCACCAGACGGCCAACTAACTACAATGAGCAGTTCTTC. Translating it yields CASTRRPTNYNEQFF. This chain uses TRBV6-5 with TRBJ2-1; D is uncertain. V was trimmed by 7 bases and J by 3 bases, leaving 16 bases between them. CDR1 and CDR2 from the germline V gene are MNHEY and SVGAGI. The CDR3 is 15 residues long.

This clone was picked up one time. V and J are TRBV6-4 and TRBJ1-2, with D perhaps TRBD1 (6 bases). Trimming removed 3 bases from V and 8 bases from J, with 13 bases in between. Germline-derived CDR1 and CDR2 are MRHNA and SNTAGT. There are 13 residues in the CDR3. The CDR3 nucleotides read TGTGCCAGCAGTGATTTTCCAGGGGTCGGCTACACCTTC. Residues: CASSDFPGVGYTF.

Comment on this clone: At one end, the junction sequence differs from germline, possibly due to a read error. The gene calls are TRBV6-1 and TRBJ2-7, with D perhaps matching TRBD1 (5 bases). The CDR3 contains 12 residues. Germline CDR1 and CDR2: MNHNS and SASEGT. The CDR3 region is CASSELGVEQCF. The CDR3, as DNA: TGTGCCAGCAGTGAGCTAGGGGTCGAGCAGTGCTTC.

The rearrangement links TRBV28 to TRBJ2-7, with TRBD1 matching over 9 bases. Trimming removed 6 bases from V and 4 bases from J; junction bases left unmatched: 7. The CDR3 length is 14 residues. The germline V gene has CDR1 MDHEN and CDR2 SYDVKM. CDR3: CASRRPGQGYEQYF. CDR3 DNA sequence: TGTGCCAGCAGACGACCGGGACAGGGATACGAGCAGTACTTC. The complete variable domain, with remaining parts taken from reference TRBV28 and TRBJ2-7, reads DVKVTQSSRYLVKRTGEKVFLECVQDMDHENMFWYRQDPGLGLRLIYFSYDVKMKEKGDIPEGYSVSREKKERFSLILESASTNQTSMYLCASRRPGQGYEQYFGPGTRLTVT.

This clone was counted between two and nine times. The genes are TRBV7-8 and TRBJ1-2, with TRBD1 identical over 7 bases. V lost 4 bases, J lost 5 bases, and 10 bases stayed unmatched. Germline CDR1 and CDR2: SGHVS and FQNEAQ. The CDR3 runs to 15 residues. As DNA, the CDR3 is TGTGCCAGCAGCTACGGGGACAGCAGATCTTATGGCTACACCTTC. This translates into CASSYGDSRSYGYTF.

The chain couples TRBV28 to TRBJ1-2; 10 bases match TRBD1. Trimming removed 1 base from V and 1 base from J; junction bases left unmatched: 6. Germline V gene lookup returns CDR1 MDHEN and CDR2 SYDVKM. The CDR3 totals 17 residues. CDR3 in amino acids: CASSLFRDRGNNYGYTF. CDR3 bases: TGTGCCAGCAGTTTATTCCGGGACAGGGGAAATAACTATGGCTACACCTTC.

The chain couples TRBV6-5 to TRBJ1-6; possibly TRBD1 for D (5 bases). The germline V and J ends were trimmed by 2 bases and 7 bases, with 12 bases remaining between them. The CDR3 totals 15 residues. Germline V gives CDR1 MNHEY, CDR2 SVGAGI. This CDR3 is CASSYLGRGNSPLHF. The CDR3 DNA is TGTGCCAGCAGTTACCTGGGTAGGGGAAATTCACCCCTCCACTTT.

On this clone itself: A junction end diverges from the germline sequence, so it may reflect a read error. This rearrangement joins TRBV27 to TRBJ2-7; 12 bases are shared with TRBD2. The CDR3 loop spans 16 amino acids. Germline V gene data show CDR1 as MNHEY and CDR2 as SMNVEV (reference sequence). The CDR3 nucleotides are TGTGCCAGCAGTTCTCAGGGACTAGCGGGTCTCTACGGGCAGTACTTC. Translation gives CASSSQGLAGLYGQYF.

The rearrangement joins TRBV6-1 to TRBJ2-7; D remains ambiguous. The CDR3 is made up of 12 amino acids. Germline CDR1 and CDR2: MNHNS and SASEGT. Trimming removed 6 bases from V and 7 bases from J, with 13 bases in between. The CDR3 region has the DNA TGTGCCAGCAGAGTCTTAGGGCAAGAGCAGTACTTC. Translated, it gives CASRVLGQEQYF.

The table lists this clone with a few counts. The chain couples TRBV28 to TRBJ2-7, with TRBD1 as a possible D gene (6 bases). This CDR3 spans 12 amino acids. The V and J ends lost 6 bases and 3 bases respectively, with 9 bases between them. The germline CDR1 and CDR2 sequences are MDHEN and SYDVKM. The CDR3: CASRPDSYEQYF. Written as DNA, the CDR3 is TGTGCCAGCAGACCGGACAGCTACGAGCAGTACTTC.

CDR3 region: CAISAGEDQPQHF. CDR3 in DNA: TGTGCCATCAGTGCGGGGGAGGATCAGCCCCAGCATTTT. The chain uses TRBV10-3 and TRBJ1-5; TRBD1 is a possible D gene (5 bases). The CDR3 has 13 amino acids. Trimming pared 4 bases from V and 5 bases from J, leaving 9 bases between. Per germline, CDR1 ENHRY and CDR2 SYGVKD.